Shown below are 6 T cell receptor beta chains from a single sample sequenced in a study of T cells in women clearing cervical HPV infection (dated by TCRdb to 2016 to 2018). The receptor library was made with the immunoSEQ multiplex PCR assay. The source is immuneACCESS, and TCRdb retained only in-frame sequences with V and J called. Part of the clones is not carried over; for the studies checked, unresolved V genes explain less than half of this, and the remainder is unexplained. This sample's records show approximately 35,000 clones. The ten largest clones take up roughly 7.7% of the sample. Source material: blood buffy coat. Receptors were obtained from a woman aged 18 to 75 with a cervical HPV16 infection that either progressed to CIN3+ or cleared (not recorded which).

In the case of this clone: Read coverage stops 3 residues before the CDR3 terminus; the germline J gene supplies the remainder. The chain carries TRBV20-1 and TRBJ1-2, with a tentative D call TRBD1 (6 bases). The CDR3 is 14 amino acids. CDR1 and CDR2 (germline): DFQATT, SNEGSKA (reference sequence). Trimming pared 1 base from V and 0 bases from J, leaving 9 bases between. CDR3 DNA (partial): TGCAGTGCTAGAGCAGGGGACACTAACTATGGC. It translates to CSARAGDTNYG. From start to end, the CDR3 is CSARAGDTNYGYTF.

About this clone: The sequenced fragment ends 3 residues before the CDR3 boundary, so the rest is inferred from the germline J gene. V gene TRBV13 combines with J gene TRBJ2-7; D is possibly TRBD1 (6 bases). Germline-derived CDR1 and CDR2 are PRHDT and FYEKMQ (reference sequence). The CDR3 covers 13 residues. Between the trimmed V and J ends, which lost 4 bases and 3 bases, there was a span of 10 bases. CDR3 DNA (partial): TGTGCCAGCAGCTCCAGGGGCGTCTACGAG. Its protein is CASSSRGVYE. The entire CDR3 is CASSSRGVYEQYF.

In regard to this clone: The read terminates 3 residues ahead of where the CDR3 ends, so the germline J gene completes it. The genes are TRBV29-1 and TRBJ1-1; D perhaps matches TRBD1 (6 bases). V lost 5 bases and J lost 1, with 11 bases in between. The CDR3 length is 13 residues. CDR1 is SQVTM, CDR2 ANQGSEA, per germline. CDR3 sequence reads: CSVSGASNTEAFF. The covered CDR3 bases are TGCAGCGTTTCAGGGGCTTCGAACACTGAA.

As for this clone: The read terminates 3 residues before the CDR3 end, so the remaining end is supplied by the germline J gene. J is TRBJ2-5 and V is TRBV19; 11 bases agree with TRBD2. With 5 bases clipped from V and 4 bases from J, the junction kept 0 bases outside the gene matches. This CDR3 comprises 13 residues. Germline V gene sequence: CDR1 LNHDA, CDR2 SQIVND (reference sequence). The CDR3 sequence: CASSGLAGETQYF. The sequenced CDR3 bases are TGTGCCAGTAGTGGACTAGCGGGAGAGACC. Filled out from reference TRBV19 and TRBJ2-5, the complete variable domain reads DGGITQSPKYLFRKEGQNVTLSCEQNLNHDAMYWYRQDPGQGLRLIYYSQIVNDFQKGDIAEGYSVSREKKESFPLTVTSAQKNPTAFYLCASSGLAGETQYFGPGTRLLVL.

A word on this clone: Coverage ceases 3 residues before the CDR3 finishes, and the germline J gene fills in the end. The chain uses TRBV30 and TRBJ2-5; D may be TRBD1 (6 bases). Germline-derived CDR1 and CDR2 are GTSNPN and SVGIG (reference sequence). The CDR3 extends over 12 amino acids. The ends were cut back, 7 bases at V and 2 bases at J, with 11 bases in the middle. The CDR3 reads CASLTGQETQYF. Partial CDR3 DNA: TGTGCCTCCCTGACAGGACAAGAGACC. The full variable domain, completed using reference TRBV30 and TRBJ2-5, is SQTIHQWPATLVQPVGSPLSLECTVEGTSNPNLYWYRQAAGRGLQLLFYSVGIGQISSEVPQNLSASRPQDRQFILSSKKLLLSDSGFYLCASLTGQETQYFGPGTRLLVL.

Concerning this clone: The CDR3 end is not reached by the read, which stops 3 residues before it; the germline J gene fills it in. V is TRBV13 and J is TRBJ1-4; 7 nucleotides agree with TRBD1. The germline gives CDR1 PRHDT, CDR2 FYEKMQ (reference sequence). V dropped 3 bases and J dropped 6; count of bases not matched to a gene: 4. This CDR3 contains 14 residues. The covered CDR3 bases are TGTGCCAGCAGCTTCGGGACAGATTATGAAAAA. Protein sequence: CASSFGTDYEK. The whole CDR3 region reads CASSFGTDYEKLFF.